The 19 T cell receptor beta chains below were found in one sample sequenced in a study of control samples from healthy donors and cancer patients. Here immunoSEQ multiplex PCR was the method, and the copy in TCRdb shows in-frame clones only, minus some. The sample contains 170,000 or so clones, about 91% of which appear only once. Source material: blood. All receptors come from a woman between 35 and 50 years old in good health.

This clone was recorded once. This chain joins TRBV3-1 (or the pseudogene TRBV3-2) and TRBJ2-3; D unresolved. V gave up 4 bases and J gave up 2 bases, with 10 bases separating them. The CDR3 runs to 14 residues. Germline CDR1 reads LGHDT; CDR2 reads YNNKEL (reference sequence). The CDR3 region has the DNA TGTGCCAGCAGCCCCCGCGGCAACACAGATACGCAGTATTTT. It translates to CASSPRGNTDTQYF.

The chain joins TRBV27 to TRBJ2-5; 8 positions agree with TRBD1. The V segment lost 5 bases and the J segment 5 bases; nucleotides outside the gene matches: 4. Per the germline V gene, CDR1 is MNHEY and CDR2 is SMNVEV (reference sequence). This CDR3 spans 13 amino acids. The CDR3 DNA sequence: TGTGCCAGCAGTCCAGGGGGCGTCGAGACCCAGTACTTC. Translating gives CASSPGGVETQYF.

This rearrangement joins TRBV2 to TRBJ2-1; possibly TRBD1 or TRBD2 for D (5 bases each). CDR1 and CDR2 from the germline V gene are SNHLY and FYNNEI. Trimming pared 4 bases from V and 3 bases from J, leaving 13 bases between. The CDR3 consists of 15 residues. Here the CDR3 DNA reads TGTGCCAGCAGTGTGAGGGGATTCATCTACAATGAGCAGTTCTTC. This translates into CASSVRGFIYNEQFF. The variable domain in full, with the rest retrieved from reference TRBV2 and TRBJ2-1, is EPEVTQTPSHQVTQMGQEVILRCVPISNHLYFYWYRQILGQKVEFLVSFYNNEISEKSEIFDDQFSVERPDGSNFTLKIRSTKLEDSAMYFCASSVRGFIYNEQFFGPGTRLTVL.

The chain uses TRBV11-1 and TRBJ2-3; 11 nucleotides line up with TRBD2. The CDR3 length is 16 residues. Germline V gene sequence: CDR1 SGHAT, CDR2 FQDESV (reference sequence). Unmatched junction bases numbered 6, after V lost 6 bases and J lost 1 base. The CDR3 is CASRPVAGGGTDTQYF. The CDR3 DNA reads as TGTGCCAGCAGACCGGTAGCGGGGGGGGGCACAGATACGCAGTATTTT.

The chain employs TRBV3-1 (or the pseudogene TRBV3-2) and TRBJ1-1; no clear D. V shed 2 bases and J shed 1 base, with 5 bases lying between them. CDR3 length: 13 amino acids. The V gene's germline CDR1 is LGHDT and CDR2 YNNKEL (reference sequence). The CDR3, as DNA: TGTGCCAGCAGCCAAATTAGGAACACTGAAGCTTTCTTT. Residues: CASSQIRNTEAFF.

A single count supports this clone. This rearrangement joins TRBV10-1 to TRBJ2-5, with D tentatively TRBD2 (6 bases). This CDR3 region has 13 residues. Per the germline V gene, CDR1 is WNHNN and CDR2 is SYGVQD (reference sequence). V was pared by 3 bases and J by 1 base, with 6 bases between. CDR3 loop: CASSEAGQETQYF. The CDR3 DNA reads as TGCGCCAGCAGTGAAGCGGGCCAAGAGACCCAGTACTTC.

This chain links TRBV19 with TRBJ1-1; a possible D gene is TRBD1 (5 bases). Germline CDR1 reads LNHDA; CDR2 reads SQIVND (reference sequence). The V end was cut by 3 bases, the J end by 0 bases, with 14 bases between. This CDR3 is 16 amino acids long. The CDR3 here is CASSIGGGVVNTEAFF. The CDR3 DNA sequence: TGTGCCAGTAGTATCGGTGGGGGGGTCGTGAACACTGAAGCTTTCTTT.

The CDR3 DNA reads as TGTGCCAGCAGTTACTCCGACGCCAATGGGGGCTACACCTTC. Amino acid sequence: CASSYSDANGGYTF. V is TRBV6-5 and J is TRBJ1-2; D call uncertain. CDR3 length: 14 amino acids. V was pared by 0 bases and J by 8 bases, with 13 bases between. Germline-derived CDR1 and CDR2 are MNHEY and SVGAGI.

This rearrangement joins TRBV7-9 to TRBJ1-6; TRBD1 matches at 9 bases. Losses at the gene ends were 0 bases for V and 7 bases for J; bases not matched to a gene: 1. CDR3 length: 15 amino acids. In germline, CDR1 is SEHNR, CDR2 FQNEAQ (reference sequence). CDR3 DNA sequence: TGTGCCAGCAGCTTAGCCGGGACAGGGAATTCACCCCTCCACTTT. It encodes CASSLAGTGNSPLHF.

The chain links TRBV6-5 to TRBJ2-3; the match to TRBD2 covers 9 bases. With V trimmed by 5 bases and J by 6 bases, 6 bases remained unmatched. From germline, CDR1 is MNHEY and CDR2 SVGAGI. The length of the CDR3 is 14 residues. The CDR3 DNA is TGTGCCAGCAGTCCCGGGACTAGCCCCGATACGCAGTATTTT. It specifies CASSPGTSPDTQYF.

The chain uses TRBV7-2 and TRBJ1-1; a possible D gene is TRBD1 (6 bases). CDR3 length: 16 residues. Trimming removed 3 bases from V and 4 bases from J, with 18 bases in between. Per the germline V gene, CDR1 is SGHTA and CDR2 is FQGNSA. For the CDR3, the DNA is TGTGCCAGCAGCTTGGGCTGGGGGGCCGGGAGCACTGAAGCTTTCTTT. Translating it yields CASSLGWGAGSTEAFF.

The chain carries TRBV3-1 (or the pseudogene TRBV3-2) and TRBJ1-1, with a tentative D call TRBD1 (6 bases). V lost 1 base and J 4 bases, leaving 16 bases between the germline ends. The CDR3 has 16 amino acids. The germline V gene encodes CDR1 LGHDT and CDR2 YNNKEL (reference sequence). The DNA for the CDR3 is TGTGCCAGCAGCCAAGTATCGGGCAGGGGCTTCACTGAAGCTTTCTTT. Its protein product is CASSQVSGRGFTEAFF.

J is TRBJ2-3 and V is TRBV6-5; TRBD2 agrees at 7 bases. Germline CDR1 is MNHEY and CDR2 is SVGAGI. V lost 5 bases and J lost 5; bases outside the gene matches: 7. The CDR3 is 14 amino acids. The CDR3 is CASSPPGLIDTQYF. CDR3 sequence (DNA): TGTGCCAGCAGTCCTCCGGGACTAATAGATACGCAGTATTTT.

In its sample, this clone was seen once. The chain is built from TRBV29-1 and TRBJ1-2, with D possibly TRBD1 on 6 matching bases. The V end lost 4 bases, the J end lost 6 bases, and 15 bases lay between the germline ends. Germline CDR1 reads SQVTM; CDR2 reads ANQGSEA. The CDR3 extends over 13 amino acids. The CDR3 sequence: CSVGEGVSDGYTF. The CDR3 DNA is TGCAGCGTTGGGGAGGGGGTGAGTGATGGCTACACCTTC.

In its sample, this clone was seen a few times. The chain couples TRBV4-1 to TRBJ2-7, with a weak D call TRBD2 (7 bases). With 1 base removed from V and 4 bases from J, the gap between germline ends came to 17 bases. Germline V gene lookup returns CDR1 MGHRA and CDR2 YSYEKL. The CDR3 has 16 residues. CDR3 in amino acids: CASSQVPPGGGYEQYF. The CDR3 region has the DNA TGCGCCAGCAGCCAAGTCCCTCCGGGGGGCGGTTACGAGCAGTACTTC.

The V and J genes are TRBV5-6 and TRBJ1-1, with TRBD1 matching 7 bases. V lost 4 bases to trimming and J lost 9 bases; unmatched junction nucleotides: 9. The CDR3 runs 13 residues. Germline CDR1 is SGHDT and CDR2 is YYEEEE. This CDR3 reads CASSTPTGNQAFF. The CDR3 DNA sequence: TGTGCCAGCAGCACCCCGACAGGGAATCAAGCTTTCTTT.

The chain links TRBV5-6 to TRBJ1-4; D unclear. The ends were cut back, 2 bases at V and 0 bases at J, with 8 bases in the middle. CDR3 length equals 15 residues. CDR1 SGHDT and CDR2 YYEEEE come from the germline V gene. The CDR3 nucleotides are TGTGCCAGCAGCTTAACAGATACAACTAATGAAAAACTGTTTTTT. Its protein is CASSLTDTTNEKLFF. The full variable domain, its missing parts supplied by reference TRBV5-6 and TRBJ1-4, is DAGVTQSPTHLIKTRGQQVTLRCSPKSGHDTVSWYQQALGQGPQFIFQYYEEEERQRGNFPDRFSGHQFPNYSSELNVNALLLGDSALYLCASSLTDTTNEKLFFGSGTQLSVL.

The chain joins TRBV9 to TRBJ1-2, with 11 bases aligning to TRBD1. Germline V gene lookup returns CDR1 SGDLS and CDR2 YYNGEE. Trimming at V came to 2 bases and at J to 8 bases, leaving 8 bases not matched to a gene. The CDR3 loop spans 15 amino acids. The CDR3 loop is CASSVLPGQGEGYTF. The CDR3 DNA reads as TGTGCCAGCAGCGTTTTGCCGGGACAGGGGGAAGGCTACACCTTC.

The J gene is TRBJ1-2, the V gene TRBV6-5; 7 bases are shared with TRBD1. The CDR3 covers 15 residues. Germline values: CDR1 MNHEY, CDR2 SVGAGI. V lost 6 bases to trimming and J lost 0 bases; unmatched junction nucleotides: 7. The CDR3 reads CASSRTGGSNYGYTF. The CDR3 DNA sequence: TGTGCCAGCAGCAGGACAGGAGGTTCTAACTATGGCTACACCTTC.